The 22 T cell receptor beta chains given below trace back to one sample, sequenced in a study of T-cell memory formation after mild COVID-19. One entry per CDR3 protein, called by TCRdb with MiXCR from the 5' RACE reads. The sample lists 390,000 or so distinct CDR3 sequences, 15% to 20% occurring once. Sample: PBMCs or a T cell subset sorted from them (not recorded which). The receptors originated from a man in his late teens or twenties who had mild COVID-19 (a few samples of this study predate the infection). Cell type and time point are not known.

This clonotype was seen a handful of times. This chain connects TRBV5-1 to TRBJ2-1; 9 bases are a match to TRBD1. From germline, CDR1 is SGHRS and CDR2 YFSETQ. This CDR3 is 15 amino acids long. The J segment lost 7 bases and the V segment lost 3 bases, leaving 8 bases of the junction unmatched. The CDR3 region is CASSSTGGSLNEQFF. Written as DNA, the CDR3 is TGCGCCAGCAGCTCAACAGGGGGCTCCTTAAATGAGCAGTTCTTC.

This clonotype was counted between two and nine times. CDR3 sequence reads: CASSLAAYETQYF. The CDR3 bases are TGTGCCAGCAGCTTAGCGGCATATGAGACCCAGTACTTC. The genes are TRBV11-2 and TRBJ2-5; D gene unclear. The CDR3 sequence is 13 residues long. Trimming took off 1 base at V and 5 bases at J, with 8 bases between the two ends. Germline CDR1 SGHAT, CDR2 FQNNGV. Full variable domain (remainder filled in from reference TRBV11-2 and TRBJ2-5): EAGVAQSPRYKIIEKRQSVAFWCNPISGHATLYWYQQILGQGPKLLIQFQNNGVVDDSQLPKDRFSAERLKGVDSTLKIQPAKLEDSAVYLCASSLAAYETQYFGPGTRLLVL.

The genes are TRBV11-2 and TRBJ1-5; 10 bases are a match to TRBD1. Germline values: CDR1 SGHAT, CDR2 FQNNGV. This CDR3 is 17 amino acids long. Trimming removed 4 bases from V and 4 bases from J; junction bases left unmatched: 10. The chain's CDR3 is CASSSSGQGRGNQPQHF. CDR3 nucleotide sequence: TGTGCCAGCAGCTCCTCGGGACAGGGGAGGGGAAATCAGCCCCAGCATTTT.

This clonotype was picked up a small number of times. V and J are TRBV3-1 and TRBJ2-7; 7 bases are shared with TRBD1. CDR1 LGHDT and CDR2 YNNKEL come from the germline V gene (reference sequence). V was pared by 1 base and J by 7 bases, with 7 bases of the junction left unmatched. The CDR3 runs to 14 residues. CDR3 sequence reads: CASSQGDRVGEQYF. DNA of the CDR3: TGTGCCAGCAGCCAAGGCGACAGGGTCGGGGAGCAGTACTTC.

This clonotype was seen only a few times. This chain uses TRBV6-5 with TRBJ1-1; D might be TRBD1 (5 bases). V shed 8 bases and J shed 2 bases, with 15 bases lying between them. CDR3 length: 14 residues. Germline CDR1 and CDR2: MNHEY and SVGAGI. Here the CDR3 reads CASGGVGDNTEAFF. The CDR3 nucleotides are TGTGCCAGCGGCGGGGTGGGGGATAACACTGAAGCTTTCTTT.

There are a few counts of this clonotype. This chain uses TRBV7-2 with TRBJ2-3; 7 nucleotides line up with TRBD2. Germline CDR1 is SGHTA and CDR2 is FQGNSA. The CDR3 totals 16 residues. V shed 5 bases, J shed 7 bases, and the junction held 15 bases outside the gene matches. This CDR3 is CASSLKAGRHTNTQYF. The CDR3 DNA reads TGTGCCAGCAGCCTGAAAGCGGGGAGGCACACGAATACGCAGTATTTT.

This clonotype has a handful of counts. This rearrangement joins TRBV6-5 to TRBJ1-5; D is possibly TRBD1 (5 bases). CDR3 length: 15 amino acids. The V gene's germline CDR1 is MNHEY and CDR2 SVGAGI. Trimming removed 7 bases from V and 0 bases from J, with 13 bases in between. This chain's CDR3 is CASKDGGDSNQPQHF. CDR3 in DNA: TGTGCCAGCAAGGACGGGGGGGATAGCAATCAGCCCCAGCATTTT.

The V and J genes are TRBV5-4 and TRBJ2-7; possibly TRBD2 for D (5 bases). V was trimmed by 4 bases and J by 2 bases, leaving 13 bases between them. Germline CDR1 and CDR2: SGHNT and YYREEE (reference sequence). CDR3 size: 14 residues. For the CDR3, the DNA is TGTGCCAGCAGCCCAGGACTTCTGCCCTACGAGCAGTACTTC. This encodes CASSPGLLPYEQYF.

This chain connects TRBV12-3 or TRBV12-4 to TRBJ1-3, with D possibly being TRBD1 (5 bases). The CDR3 has 14 amino acids. The V gene lost 3 bases and the J gene lost 1 base, with 7 bases spanning the gap. The CDR3 coding sequence is TGTGCCAGCAGTTTCAGGGCATCTGGAAACACCATATATTTT. Residues: CASSFRASGNTIYF.

The V and J genes are TRBV18 and TRBJ1-4; D gene ambiguous. V lost 6 bases, J lost 8 bases, and 13 bases lay in between. The length of the CDR3 is 13 residues. Germline CDR1 KGHSH, CDR2 LQKENI. The CDR3 region is CASSPTMGEKLFF. CDR3 DNA sequence: TGTGCCAGCTCTCCCACTATGGGGGAAAAACTGTTTTTT.

The chain couples TRBV23-1 to TRBJ1-6; 11 nucleotides agree with TRBD1. TRBV23-1 is known as an ORF, though its function is uncertain. V dropped 0 bases and J dropped 13; count of bases not matched to a gene: 11. The CDR3 loop spans 17 amino acids. The CDR3 spells CASSQSSKGQGVIPLHF. DNA of the CDR3: TGCGCCAGCAGTCAATCCTCGAAGGGACAGGGGGTTATCCCCCTCCACTTT.

The rearrangement joins TRBV20-1 to TRBJ1-5; D unresolved. Trimming took off 6 bases at V and 3 bases at J, with 12 bases between the two ends. The germline V gene encodes CDR1 DFQATT and CDR2 SNEGSKA (reference sequence). There are 13 residues in the CDR3. The CDR3 is CSARRGNNQPQHF. For the CDR3, the DNA is TGCAGTGCCCGCCGTGGAAACAATCAGCCCCAGCATTTT.

The chain uses TRBV4-3 and TRBJ2-1; the D gene is possibly TRBD2 (6 bases). Germline assignment: CDR1 LGHNA and CDR2 YSLEER. The CDR3 length is 15 residues. The V end was cut by 0 bases, the J end by 4 bases, with 10 bases between. Written as DNA, the CDR3 is TGCGCCAGCAGCCAAGACCGGGACTCTTACAATGAGCAGTTCTTC. It translates to CASSQDRDSYNEQFF.

A few counts support this clonotype. The chain carries TRBV28 and TRBJ1-1, with D perhaps TRBD1 (5 bases). V shed 1 base and J shed 10 bases, with 16 bases lying between them. Germline-derived CDR1 and CDR2 are MDHEN and SYDVKM. This CDR3 has 14 residues. The CDR3 reads CASSLLGTGELAFF. The CDR3, as DNA: TGTGCCAGCAGTTTATTGGGGACGGGGGAATTAGCTTTCTTT.

The chain uses TRBV2 and TRBJ2-4; D is undetermined. The CDR3 has 11 residues. Trimming shortened V by 5 bases and J by 8 bases, and 7 bases separated the two germline ends. The V gene's germline CDR1 is SNHLY and CDR2 FYNNEI. The CDR3 nucleotides are TGTGCCAGCAGTTTTGCGGACATTCAGTACTTC. It yields the protein CASSFADIQYF.

On this clonotype itself: Sequence at one end of the junction differs from germline and may be a read error. This chain joins TRBV5-1 and TRBJ2-4; 9 bases are shared with TRBD1. The CDR3 is 15 amino acids. Per germline, CDR1 SGHRS and CDR2 YFSETQ. CDR3 protein: CASSSTQGAINIQYF. As DNA, the CDR3 is TGCGCCAGCTCCTCGACACAGGGGGCCATAAACATTCAGTACTTC.

The CDR3 here is CASSLAGTESYEQYV. CDR3 nucleotide sequence: TGCGCCAGCAGCTTGGCGGGGACAGAATCTTACGAGCAGTACGTC. This chain connects TRBV5-1 to TRBJ2-7, with 7 bases identical to TRBD1. The CDR3 covers 15 residues. V lost 0 bases, J lost 4 bases, and 7 bases stayed unmatched. The germline V gene encodes CDR1 SGHRS and CDR2 YFSETQ.

This clonotype was seen a handful of times. The V call is TRBV6-5, the J call TRBJ2-2; the D gene is possibly TRBD2 (5 bases). V was cut by 0 bases and J by 7 bases, with 9 bases left in between. CDR1 is MNHEY, CDR2 SVGAGI, per germline. This CDR3 spans 14 amino acids. CDR3 loop: CASSYSSGNGELFF. In DNA, the CDR3 is TGTGCCAGCAGTTACTCTTCGGGGAACGGGGAGCTGTTTTTT.

This CDR3 reads CSVRQSSQETQYF. CDR3 coding DNA: TGCAGTGTTCGCCAGAGCTCCCAAGAGACCCAGTACTTC. This chain uses TRBV20-1 with TRBJ2-5; D call uncertain. This CDR3 is built from 13 residues. The V end was cut by 7 bases, the J end by 1 base, with 13 bases between. The germline V gene encodes CDR1 DFQATT and CDR2 SNEGSKA (reference sequence).

This clonotype turned up a few times. The chain joins TRBV20-1 to TRBJ2-1; D unclear. Germline V gene data show CDR1 as DFQATT and CDR2 as SNEGSKA (reference sequence). V was clipped by 1 base and J by 4 bases, with 8 bases between them. The CDR3 length is 13 residues. As DNA, the CDR3 is TGCAGTGCTAGAGTGGCCTCTTACAATGAGCAGTTCTTC. Its translation: CSARVASYNEQFF.

CDR3 coding DNA: TGCGCCAGCAGCCAATCCCTAGGTTCAGCTATTGGCTACACCTTC. This encodes CASSQSLGSAIGYTF. The chain uses TRBV4-1 and TRBJ1-2; D gene unclear. Deletions cut 2 bases from V and 7 bases from J, with 17 bases between. The CDR3 has 15 amino acids. Per the germline V gene, CDR1 is MGHRA and CDR2 is YSYEKL.

The sample holds a few counts of this clonotype. CDR3 protein: CATSRPEVTGEQFF. CDR3 coding DNA: TGTGCCACCAGCAGACCAGAGGTAACGGGTGAGCAGTTCTTC. This chain connects TRBV15 to TRBJ2-1; D unresolved. Germline CDR1 is LNHNV and CDR2 is YYDKDF (reference sequence). V was pared by 2 bases and J by 9 bases, with 14 bases between. CDR3 length: 14 residues.